The source of this T cell receptor (beta chain) is a study of CD8 T cells in ankylosing spondylitis. Making use of molecular barcodes, quantitative 5'-RACE generated TCR beta libraries. TCRdb re-analysed the 5' RACE reads in MiXCR, keeping a single row per CDR3 protein. The table lists 15,000 to 20,000 distinct CDR3 sequences, less than 9.5% of them singletons. J was trimmed by 2 bases and V by 8 bases; bases with no gene match: 4. This CDR3 contains 13 residues. Per the germline V gene, CDR1 is LGHNT and CDR2 is FRNRAP. The table lists this clonotype with a few counts. V is TRBV12-5 and J is TRBJ2-3, with 7 positions matching TRBD2. The sequence was obtained from a male donor with ankylosing spondylitis or in good health (not recorded which). Sequencing input: blood. CDR3 in amino acids: CASSGMITDTQYF. DNA for the CDR3: TGTGCTAGTAGCGGGATGATCACAGATACGCAGTATTTT.